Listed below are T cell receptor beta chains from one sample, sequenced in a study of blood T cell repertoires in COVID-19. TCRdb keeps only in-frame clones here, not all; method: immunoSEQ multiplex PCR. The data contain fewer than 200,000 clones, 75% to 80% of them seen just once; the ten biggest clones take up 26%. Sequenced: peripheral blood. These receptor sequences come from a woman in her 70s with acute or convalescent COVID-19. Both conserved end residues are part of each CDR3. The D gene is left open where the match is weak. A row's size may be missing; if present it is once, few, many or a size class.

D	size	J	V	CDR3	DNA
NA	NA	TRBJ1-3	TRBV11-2	CASKVGTARTGNTIYF	TGTGCCAGCAAGGTTGGGACTGCTCGCACAGGCAACACCATATATTTT
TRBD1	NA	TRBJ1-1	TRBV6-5	CASRKTGAYEAFF	TGTGCCAGCAGAAAGACAGGGGCCTATGAAGCTTTCTTT
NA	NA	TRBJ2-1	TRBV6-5	CASSLGDWTYNEQFF	TGTGCCAGCAGTTTGGGGGACTGGACCTACAATGAGCAGTTCTTC
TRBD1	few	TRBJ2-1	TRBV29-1	CSVERTQGARGNEQFF	TGCAGCGTTGAGCGTACACAGGGGGCGCGTGGGAATGAGCAGTTCTTC
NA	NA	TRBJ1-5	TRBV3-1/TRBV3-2	CASSQGLDSNQPQHF	TGTGCCAGCAGCCAGGGCCTCGACAGCAATCAGCCCCAGCATTTT
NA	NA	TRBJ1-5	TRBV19	CASSSVDMPNQPQHF	TGTGCCAGTAGTTCGGTAGACATGCCCAATCAGCCCCAGCATTTT
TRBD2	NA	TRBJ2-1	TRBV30	CAWSGLAGSYNEQFF	TGTGCCTGGAGTGGTCTAGCGGGATCATACAATGAGCAGTTCTTC
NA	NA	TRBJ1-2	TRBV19	CASSIDTDNYGYTF	TGTGCCAGTAGTATAGATACAGATAACTATGGCTACACCTTC
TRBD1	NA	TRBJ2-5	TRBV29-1	CSVDRGAETQYF	TGCAGCGTGGACAGGGGAGCAGAGACCCAGTACTTC
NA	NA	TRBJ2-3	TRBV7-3	CASSLQAPDTQYF	TGTGCCAGCAGCCTACAGGCTCCAGATACGCAGTATTTT
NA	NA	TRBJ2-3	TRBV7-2	CASKTSDLATDTQYF	TGTGCCAGCAAAACCTCCGATCTAGCGACAGATACGCAGTATTTT
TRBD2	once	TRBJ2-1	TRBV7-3	CASSQMGLAEGEQFF	TGTGCCAGCAGCCAAATGGGACTAGCGGAGGGTGAGCAGTTCTTC
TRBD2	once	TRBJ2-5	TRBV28	CASSFSGGSQETQYF	TGTGCCAGCAGTTTTTCGGGGGGGTCCCAAGAGACCCAGTACTTC
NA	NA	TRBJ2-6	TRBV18	CASSPQGFGANVLTF	TGTGCCAGCTCACCACAGGGGTTCGGGGCCAACGTCCTGACTTTC
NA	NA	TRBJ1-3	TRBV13	CASSPREATPSGNTIYF	TGTGCCAGCAGCCCCCGTGAAGCCACTCCCTCTGGAAACACCATATATTTT
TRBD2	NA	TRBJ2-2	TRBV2	CASRLAENTGELFF	TGTGCCAGCAGACTAGCGGAAAACACCGGGGAGCTGTTTTTT
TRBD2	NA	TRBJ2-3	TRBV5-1	CASTRGTSGRSSTDTQYF	TGCGCCAGCACTAGAGGGACTAGCGGGAGGTCTAGCACAGATACGCAGTATTTT
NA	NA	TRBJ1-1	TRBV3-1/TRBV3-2	CASSWEDTEAFF	TGTGCCAGCAGCTGGGAGGACACTGAAGCTTTCTTT
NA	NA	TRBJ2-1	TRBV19	CASSRHRDDNEQFF	TGTGCCAGTAGTAGGCACAGGGATGACAATGAGCAGTTCTTC
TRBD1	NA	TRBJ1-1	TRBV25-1	CASREGGGNTEAFF	TGTGCCAGCAGGGAAGGGGGCGGGAACACTGAAGCTTTCTTT
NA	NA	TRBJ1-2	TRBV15	CATSRGQIDYGYTF	TGTGCCACCAGCAGAGGACAGATTGACTATGGCTACACCTTC
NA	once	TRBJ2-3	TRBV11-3	CASSSFTSTDTQYF	TGTGCCAGCAGCTCTTTCACTAGCACAGATACGCAGTATTTT
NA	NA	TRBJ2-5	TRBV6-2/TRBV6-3	CASSYLGQQQETQYF	TGTGCCAGCAGTTACCTCGGACAGCAACAAGAGACCCAGTACTTC
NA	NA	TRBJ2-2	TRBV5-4	CASSLAGVGTGELFF	TGTGCCAGCAGCTTGGCGGGAGTAGGCACCGGGGAGCTGTTTTTT
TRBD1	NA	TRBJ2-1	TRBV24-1	CATRRQGNDEQFF	TGTGCCACCAGAAGACAGGGGAACGATGAGCAGTTCTTC
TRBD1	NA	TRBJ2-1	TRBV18	CASSPRTGDNEQFF	TGTGCCAGCTCACCCAGGACAGGGGACAATGAGCAGTTCTTC
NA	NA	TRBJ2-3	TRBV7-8	CASRGSRGDTQYF	TGTGCCAGCAGGGGAAGTAGGGGAGATACGCAGTATTTT
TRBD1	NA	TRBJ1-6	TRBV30	CAWKRTGLGSPLHF	TGTGCCTGGAAGAGGACAGGCTTAGGTTCACCCCTCCACTTT
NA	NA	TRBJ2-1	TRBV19	CASSIDLLMSRTNEQFF	TGTGCCAGTAGTATAGATCTATTGATGAGCCGCACCAATGAGCAGTTCTTC
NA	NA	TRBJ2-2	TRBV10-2	CASQGTGELFF	TGCGCCAGCCAGGGGACCGGGGAGCTGTTTTTT
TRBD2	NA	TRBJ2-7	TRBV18	CASSRRGREDEQYF	TGTGCCAGCTCACGACGAGGGCGGGAGGACGAGCAGTACTTC
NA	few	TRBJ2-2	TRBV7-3	CASSYESANTGELFF	TGTGCCAGCAGCTACGAGAGCGCGAACACCGGGGAGCTGTTTTTT
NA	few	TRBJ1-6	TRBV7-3	CASSLLTGSPLHF	TGTGCCAGCAGCTTATTAACTGGTTCACCCCTCCACTTT
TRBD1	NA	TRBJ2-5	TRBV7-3	CASSLLGQGEETQYF	TGTGCCAGCAGCCTTCTGGGACAGGGGGAGGAGACCCAGTACTTC
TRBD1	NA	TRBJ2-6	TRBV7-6	CASSLRLRDRVRSGANVLTF	TGTGCCAGCAGCTTGAGGCTCCGGGACAGGGTCCGCTCTGGGGCCAACGTCCTGACTTTC
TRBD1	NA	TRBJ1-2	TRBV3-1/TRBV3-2	CASSYPTGRGYTF	TGTGCCAGCAGCTACCCGACAGGGCGAGGCTACACCTTC
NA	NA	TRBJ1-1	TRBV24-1	CATRSNLNTEAFF	TGTGCCACCAGGAGCAACTTGAACACTGAAGCTTTCTTT
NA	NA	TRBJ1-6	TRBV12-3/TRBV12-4	CASSREVNSPLHF	TGTGCCAGCAGCCGTGAGGTTAATTCACCCCTCCACTTT
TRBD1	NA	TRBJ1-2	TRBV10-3	CAISARTGQANYGYTF	TGTGCCATCAGTGCGCGGACAGGGCAAGCCAACTATGGCTACACCTTC
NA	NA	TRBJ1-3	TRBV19	CASSPQTDSGNTIYF	TGTGCCAGTAGTCCCCAGACAGATTCTGGAAACACCATATATTTT
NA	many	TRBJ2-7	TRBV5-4	CASSPSGRATFYEQYF	TGTGCCAGCAGCCCCTCGGGGAGAGCCACTTTCTACGAGCAGTACTTC
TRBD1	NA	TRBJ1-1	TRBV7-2	CASSSAGTDVNTEAFF	TGTGCCAGCAGTTCCGCCGGGACAGATGTTAACACTGAAGCTTTCTTT
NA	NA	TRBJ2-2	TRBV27	CASQTISTGELFF	TGTGCCAGCCAAACAATCTCCACCGGGGAGCTGTTTTTT
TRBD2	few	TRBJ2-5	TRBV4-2	CASSQDVPGTSGRAETQYF	TGTGCCAGCAGCCAAGATGTGCCGGGGACTAGCGGGAGGGCGGAGACCCAGTACTTC
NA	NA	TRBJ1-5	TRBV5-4	CASSPLLTAFYSNQPQHF	TGTGCCAGCAGCCCCCTTCTGACAGCCTTTTATAGCAATCAGCCCCAGCATTTT
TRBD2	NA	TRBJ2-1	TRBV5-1	CASSSGGSTLNEQFF	TGCGCCAGCAGCTCTGGCGGGAGTACGCTCAATGAGCAGTTCTTC
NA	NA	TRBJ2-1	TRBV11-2	CASSVLATINEQFF	TGTGCCAGCAGTGTACTAGCCACTATCAATGAGCAGTTCTTC
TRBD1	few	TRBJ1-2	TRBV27	CASRPPGGNYGYTF	TGTGCCAGCAGACCCCCAGGGGGCAACTATGGCTACACCTTC
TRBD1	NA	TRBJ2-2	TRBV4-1	CASRFTTGSGELFF	TGCGCCAGCAGATTTACGACAGGGTCCGGGGAGCTGTTTTTT
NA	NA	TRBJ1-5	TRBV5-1	CASSLDVWGQHF	TGCGCCAGCAGCTTGGATGTTTGGGGACAGCATTTT
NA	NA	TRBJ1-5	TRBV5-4	CAPIPGSGNQPQHF	TGTGCCCCCATACCCGGGTCAGGCAATCAGCCCCAGCATTTT